The 12 T cell receptor beta chains below were found in one sample sequenced in a study of T cells in Graves' hyperthyroidism and ophthalmopathy. Template material for amplifying TCR beta CDR3 regions consisted of RNA transcripts. HTBI primers were used for first-round RT-PCR of the TCR CDR3. From the multiplex PCR reads, TCRdb called clonotypes with MiXCR, one entry per CDR3 protein. Among approximately 330,000 distinct CDR3 sequences listed, roughly an eighth were seen once. The sample taken for sequencing was blood. Receptor source: a woman in her 40s with Graves' ophthalmopathy.

This rearrangement joins TRBV27 to TRBJ1-2; TRBD1 matches 11 bases. The CDR3 consists of 15 residues. Germline CDR1 is MNHEY and CDR2 is SMNVEV (reference sequence). The junction had 2 bases not matched to a gene; V was cut back by 5 bases and J by 0 bases. Here the CDR3 DNA reads TGTGCCAGCAGTGGGACAGGGGGAGCTAACTATGGCTACACCTTC. Amino acid sequence: CASSGTGGANYGYTF.

This clonotype came up many times. The rearrangement links TRBV10-3 to TRBJ2-3; D gene unclear. V shed 0 bases and J shed 5 bases, with 9 bases lying between them. Looked up from germline, CDR1 is ENHRY and CDR2 is SYGVKD. CDR3 length: 14 residues. The CDR3 spells CAISESGGRDTQYF. CDR3 bases: TGTGCCATCAGTGAGTCGGGCGGTAGAGATACGCAGTATTTT.

The chain carries TRBV19 and TRBJ2-2; 9 bases line up with TRBD1. The CDR3 spans 17 residues. Germline trimming cut 5 bases from V and 4 bases from J; bases unmatched to any gene: 11. In germline, CDR1 is LNHDA, CDR2 SQIVND (reference sequence). CDR3 in DNA: TGTGCCAGTAGTTTTTCTCCAGCGGGACAGGGCACCGGGGAGCTGTTTTTT. This translates into CASSFSPAGQGTGELFF.

This sequence joins TRBV30 and TRBJ2-1; 9 bases fit TRBD2. Per germline, CDR1 GTSNPN and CDR2 SVGIG (reference sequence). The CDR3 runs 13 residues. The V gene end was trimmed by 3 bases and the J gene end by 5 bases; junction bases not matched to a gene: 2. The CDR3 region has the DNA TGTGCCTGGAGACTAGCGGGTAACAATGAGCAGTTCTTC. It codes for CAWRLAGNNEQFF.

This clonotype has at least ten counts. This sequence joins TRBV12-3 or TRBV12-4 and TRBJ1-6; D unclear. The CDR3 runs 13 residues. With 2 bases removed from V and 10 bases from J, the gap between germline ends came to 9 bases. For the CDR3, the DNA is TGTGCCAGCAGTTTAATCAGGAACTCACCCCTCCACTTT. It translates to CASSLIRNSPLHF.

This clonotype was seen repeatedly, ten times or more. V gene TRBV28 combines with J gene TRBJ2-7, with 7 bases matching TRBD2. In germline, CDR1 is MDHEN, CDR2 SYDVKM. The CDR3 covers 15 residues. The trim removed 2 bases at V and 1 base at J, leaving 5 bases unmatched. The CDR3 nucleotides are TGTGCCAGCAGTTTAGGTACTAGCGATTCCTACGAGCAGTACTTC. Translation gives CASSLGTSDSYEQYF.

In this sample, this clonotype turned up a few times. The V call is TRBV19, the J call TRBJ1-5; D is ambiguous. V dropped 5 bases and J dropped 6 bases, with 20 bases sitting between them. The CDR3 is made up of 16 amino acids. The germline V gene encodes CDR1 LNHDA and CDR2 SQIVND (reference sequence). CDR3 sequence reads: CASSPLWGPKGQPQHF. The DNA for the CDR3 is TGTGCCAGTAGTCCTCTGTGGGGTCCCAAGGGTCAGCCCCAGCATTTT.

This clonotype was seen ten or more times. The genes are TRBV12-3 or TRBV12-4 and TRBJ2-1, with D possibly matching TRBD2 (6 bases). The V gene lost 0 bases and the J gene lost 6 bases, with 9 bases spanning the gap. CDR3 length: 14 amino acids. This CDR3 reads CASSLARDSNEQFF. CDR3 sequence (DNA): TGTGCCAGCAGTTTAGCTCGGGACTCCAATGAGCAGTTCTTC.

This clonotype occurred many times. The J gene is TRBJ2-7, the V gene TRBV6-2 or TRBV6-3; D is uncertain. Between the trimmed V and J ends, which lost 1 base and 3 bases, there was a span of 10 bases. Germline lookup yields CDR1 MNHEY and CDR2 SVGEGT. The CDR3 runs to 14 residues. The CDR3 sequence is CASSYWEGVYEQYF. For the CDR3, the DNA is TGTGCCAGCAGTTACTGGGAAGGTGTCTACGAGCAGTACTTC.

The V call is TRBV15, the J call TRBJ2-2; the match to TRBD1 covers 9 bases. This CDR3 comprises 15 residues. The germline V gene has CDR1 LNHNV and CDR2 YYDKDF (reference sequence). Trimming at V came to 2 bases and at J to 6 bases, leaving 4 bases not matched to a gene. CDR3 in amino acids: CATSRRTGDSGELFF. Written as DNA, the CDR3 is TGTGCCACCAGCAGACGGACAGGGGACTCCGGGGAGCTGTTTTTT.

A few counts support this clonotype. This chain links TRBV6-1 with TRBJ2-6, with 8 bases identical to TRBD1. The CDR3 totals 17 residues. The germline CDR1 and CDR2 sequences are MNHNS and SASEGT. Trimming at V came to 6 bases and at J to 0 bases, leaving 7 bases not matched to a gene. The CDR3 region has the DNA TGTGCCAGCAGAGGAATAACAGGGGGCTCTGGGGCCAACGTCCTGACTTTC. Translating it yields CASRGITGGSGANVLTF.

Ten or more counts support this clonotype. This chain joins TRBV25-1 and TRBJ2-5; 10 bases line up with TRBD2. Germline-derived CDR1 and CDR2 are MGHDK and SYGVNS. V lost 5 bases, J lost 1 base, and 7 bases stayed unmatched. This CDR3 is built from 16 residues. CDR3 loop: CASSYPSGGLQETQYF. CDR3 coding DNA: TGTGCCAGCAGTTACCCTAGCGGGGGCCTCCAAGAGACCCAGTACTTC.